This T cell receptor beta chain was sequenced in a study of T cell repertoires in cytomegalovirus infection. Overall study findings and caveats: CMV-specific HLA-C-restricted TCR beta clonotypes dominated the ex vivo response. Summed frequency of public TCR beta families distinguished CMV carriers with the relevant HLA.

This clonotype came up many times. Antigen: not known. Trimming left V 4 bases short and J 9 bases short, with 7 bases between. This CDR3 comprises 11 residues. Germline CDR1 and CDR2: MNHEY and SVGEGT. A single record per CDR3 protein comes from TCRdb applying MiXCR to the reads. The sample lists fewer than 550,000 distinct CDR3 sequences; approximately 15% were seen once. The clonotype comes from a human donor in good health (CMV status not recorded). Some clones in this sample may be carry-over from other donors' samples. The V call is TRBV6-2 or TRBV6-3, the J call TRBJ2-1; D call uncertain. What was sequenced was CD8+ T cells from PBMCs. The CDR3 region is CASSFPSEQFF. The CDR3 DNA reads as TGTGCCAGCAGTTTCCCCAGTGAGCAGTTCTTC.